A selection of T cell receptor beta chains follows, all from one sample in a study of Ad26.COV2.S vaccination and SARS-CoV-2 variants. Some clones are missing from TCRdb's copy, which holds only in-frame ones; the method was immunoSEQ multiplex PCR. The sample contains about 350,000 clones, 85% of which appear only once. The source was peripheral blood, collected in a trial of Ad26.COV2.S vaccine versus placebo. These receptors all come from a person aged 18-65 years who received the Ad26.COV2.S COVID-19 vaccine or a placebo. Both conserved end residues are part of each CDR3. Each record gives: V gene, clone size, J gene, D gene, CDR3 DNA, CDR3 protein. The D gene is left open where the match is weak. Clone size appears in some rows only: once, few, many, or a class for an expanded clone.

TRBV4-3,-,TRBJ2-1,TRBD2,TGCGCCAGCAGCCAAGCAGGGGCTAGCGGGGGCGGGGATGAGCAGTTCTTC,CASSQAGASGGGDEQFF
TRBV5-4,-,TRBJ2-3,TRBD2,TGTGCCAGCAGTTCCCGGGAGGCAAGCACAGATACGCAGTATTTT,CASSSREASTDTQYF
TRBV2,-,TRBJ2-1,TRBD1,TGTGCCAGCAAACAGGGGGCAGGCAATGAGCAGTTCTTC,CASKQGAGNEQFF
TRBV19,-,TRBJ2-3,TRBD1,TGTGCCAGTAGTCTAATACCGGGACAGGGGGCAGATACGCAGTATTTT,CASSLIPGQGADTQYF
TRBV9,-,TRBJ1-3,-,TGTGCCAGCAGCGTAGGGGGTTTGCGGGGAAACACCATATATTTT,CASSVGGLRGNTIYF
TRBV7-9,-,TRBJ1-5,TRBD1,TGTGCCAGCAGCGGACAGGATTATCAGCCCCAGCATTTT,CASSGQDYQPQHF
TRBV5-1,-,TRBJ2-3,TRBD2,TGCGCCAGCAGCTTGTGGACTAGCGGGGGGCCTGATACGCAGTATTTT,CASSLWTSGGPDTQYF
TRBV2,-,TRBJ1-4,-,TGTGCCAGCACCCTTGGGGGGGCTGGTGAAAAACTGTTTTTT,CASTLGGAGEKLFF
TRBV11-2,-,TRBJ1-6,-,TGTGCCAGCAGCCCCGGGACTGCGGGTGGGCCCCTCCACTTT,CASSPGTAGGPLHF
TRBV29-1,-,TRBJ2-2,-,TGCAGCGTTGACAAGGGGCCCGGGCCCGGGGAGCTGTTTTTT,CSVDKGPGPGELFF
TRBV9,-,TRBJ2-3,-,TGTGCCAGCAGCGTAGGCTTTGGGGGAGTGGCAGATACGCAGTATTTT,CASSVGFGGVADTQYF
TRBV19,-,TRBJ1-5,-,TGTGCCAGTAGTATGGGGGGGGGCCAGCCCCAGCATTTT,CASSMGGGQPQHF
TRBV27,-,TRBJ2-7,-,TGTGCCAGCAGTTCCCCCGGGGTGGGGTTATACGAGCAGTACTTC,CASSSPGVGLYEQYF
TRBV12-3/TRBV12-4,-,TRBJ2-1,-,TGTGCCAGCAGTTTATCCCCTAGGGAGCAGTTCTTC,CASSLSPREQFF
TRBV21-1,once,TRBJ2-7,-,TGTGCCAGAAGGACAAACTACGAGCAGTACTTC,CARRTNYEQYF
TRBV4-1,-,TRBJ2-7,-,TGCGCCAGCAGCCACGGGTCCAACTACGAGCAGTACTTC,CASSHGSNYEQYF
TRBV10-3,-,TRBJ2-2,TRBD2,TGTGCCATCGGGGCCCTAGCGGGAGATGGGAACACCGGGGAGCTGTTTTTT,CAIGALAGDGNTGELFF
TRBV7-2,-,TRBJ1-2,TRBD1,TGTGCCAGCAGCCCTATCCCCGGGACAGGCTATGGCTACACCTTC,CASSPIPGTGYGYTF